Each of the 15 T cell receptor beta chains below was sequenced from the same sample in a study of cytomegalovirus exposure and HLA in healthy donors. The protocol was immunoSEQ multiplex PCR, while the TCRdb copy is restricted to in-frame clones and leaves out a portion. Counted here are roughly 71,000 clones, 85% to 95% occurring once; the ten biggest clones make up about 0.63%. Sequenced sample: PBMCs. The receptor set was obtained from a woman in her late teens or twenties in good health and CMV-seronegative.

This clone was observed a handful of times. The J gene is TRBJ2-7, the V gene TRBV5-1; 7 nucleotides line up with TRBD2. The CDR3 runs to 14 residues. The V gene's germline CDR1 is SGHRS and CDR2 YFSETQ. J gave up 5 bases and V 7 bases, and 12 bases lay outside the gene matches. The CDR3, as DNA: TGCGCCAGCTCCCCAGGACTAGAATTTAACGAGCAGTACTTC. It codes for CASSPGLEFNEQYF.

The chain couples TRBV7-9 to TRBJ2-2; TRBD1 matches at 7 bases. Germline V gene sequence: CDR1 SEHNR, CDR2 FQNEAQ (reference sequence). CDR3 length: 14 amino acids. V lost 4 bases to trimming and J lost 4 bases; unmatched junction nucleotides: 3. CDR3 coding DNA: TGTGCCAGCAGCTCGGGACAGAGCACCGGGGAGCTGTTTTTT. This translates into CASSSGQSTGELFF.

This clone appeared a single time. The rearrangement joins TRBV6-1 to TRBJ2-1, with D possibly being TRBD2 (7 bases). The CDR3 has 14 amino acids. CDR1 and CDR2 from the germline V gene are MNHNS and SASEGT. Trimming removed 0 bases at V and 8 bases at J, with 11 bases between. CDR3 sequence: CASSEAGGPDEQFF. As DNA, the CDR3 is TGTGCCAGCAGTGAAGCGGGGGGGCCCGATGAGCAGTTCTTC.

V gene TRBV7-2 combines with J gene TRBJ2-6; no reliable D call. V was trimmed by 4 bases and J by 0 bases, leaving 7 bases between them. The CDR3 is made up of 15 amino acids. Germline loops: CDR1 SGHTA, CDR2 FQGNSA. The CDR3 loop reads CASSYSLSGANVLTF. The CDR3 nucleotides read TGTGCCAGCAGCTACAGTCTCTCTGGGGCCAACGTCCTGACTTTC.

The chain is built from TRBV9 and TRBJ1-6, with a tentative D call TRBD1 (5 bases). CDR3 length: 15 amino acids. Germline V gene sequence: CDR1 SGDLS, CDR2 YYNGEE. V was clipped by 4 bases and J by 9 bases, with 17 bases between them. CDR3 sequence (DNA): TGTGCCAGCAGCCAAGACAGTACCTTGGGTTCACCCCTCCACTTT. Protein sequence: CASSQDSTLGSPLHF.

This rearrangement joins TRBV29-1 to TRBJ1-5; D unclear. The CDR3 covers 13 residues. V lost 5 bases, J lost 0 bases, and 8 bases lay in between. Germline lookup yields CDR1 SQVTM and CDR2 ANQGSEA. CDR3 in amino acids: CSVSPGSNQPQHF. Here the CDR3 DNA reads TGCAGCGTTAGCCCGGGTAGCAATCAGCCCCAGCATTTT.

The chain couples TRBV27 to TRBJ2-1; possibly TRBD2 for D (5 bases). There are 17 residues in the CDR3. V dropped 2 bases and J dropped 6 bases, with 20 bases sitting between them. The germline V gene encodes CDR1 MNHEY and CDR2 SMNVEV (reference sequence). The CDR3 is CASSLIISRAAGNEQFF. The CDR3 nucleotides read TGTGCCAGCAGTTTAATAATTTCGAGGGCGGCGGGCAATGAGCAGTTCTTC.

V usage is TRBV5-1 and J usage is TRBJ2-3, with 9 nucleotides matching TRBD2. The CDR3 is 17 amino acids. The trim removed 3 bases at V and 5 bases at J, leaving 13 bases unmatched. Germline V gene lookup returns CDR1 SGHRS and CDR2 YFSETQ. CDR3 sequence (DNA): TGCGCCAGCAGCTCAGTACTTAGCGGGGGTGCTGGAGATACGCAGTATTTT. It specifies CASSSVLSGGAGDTQYF.

The CDR3 bases are TGTGCCACCAGCAGAGATCAGAGATACAGGTTAACGAGCTCCTACAATGAGCAGTTCTTC. Translating gives CATSRDQRYRLTSSYNEQFF. The V call is TRBV15, the J call TRBJ2-1, with D perhaps matching TRBD1 (5 bases). V lost 0 bases, J lost 0 bases, and 21 bases lay in between. CDR1 is LNHNV, CDR2 YYDKDF, per germline (reference sequence). This CDR3 has 20 amino acids.

V gene TRBV7-2 combines with J gene TRBJ1-2; D is unclear. The germline CDR1 and CDR2 sequences are SGHTA and FQGNSA. The V and J ends lost 5 bases and 2 bases respectively, with 18 bases between them. The length of the CDR3 is 16 residues. CDR3 in amino acids: CASSHIFAEKNYGYTF. CDR3 in DNA: TGTGCCAGCAGCCATATTTTCGCAGAAAAAAACTATGGCTACACCTTC.

The V gene is TRBV28, the J gene TRBJ2-1, with 7 bases that match TRBD2. J was trimmed by 6 bases and V by 5 bases; bases with no gene match: 22. CDR3 length: 19 residues. Germline assignment: CDR1 MDHEN and CDR2 SYDVKM. The CDR3 reads CASSRNLGGGAGLFNEQFF. CDR3 coding DNA: TGTGCCAGCAGTCGAAACCTCGGGGGAGGGGCAGGGTTATTCAATGAGCAGTTCTTC. Drawing the rest from reference TRBV28 and TRBJ2-1, the complete variable domain is DVKVTQSSRYLVKRTGEKVFLECVQDMDHENMFWYRQDPGLGLRLIYFSYDVKMKEKGDIPEGYSVSREKKERFSLILESASTNQTSMYLCASSRNLGGGAGLFNEQFFGPGTRLTVL.

This rearrangement joins TRBV6-5 to TRBJ2-7; no firm D call. Germline CDR1 and CDR2: MNHEY and SVGAGI. CDR3 length equals 14 residues. V lost 2 bases and J 3 bases, leaving 11 bases between the germline ends. The CDR3 bases are TGTGCCAGCAGTTACCTTATATCCAGCTACGAGCAGTACTTC. Residues: CASSYLISSYEQYF.

The chain has TRBV29-1 and TRBJ2-1, with D tentatively TRBD2 (6 bases). The germline V and J ends were trimmed by 6 bases and 6 bases, with 12 bases remaining between them. This CDR3 has 12 residues. Germline values: CDR1 SQVTM, CDR2 ANQGSEA. CDR3 DNA: TGCAGCGTAAGGACTAACTCCAATGAGCAGTTCTTC. It codes for CSVRTNSNEQFF.

The CDR3 DNA reads as TGCGCCAGCAGCCAGCCAGTCAGGGGGCGTTTAACTGAAGCTTTCTTT. Translating it yields CASSQPVRGRLTEAFF. The chain employs TRBV4-1 and TRBJ1-1; 8 nucleotides line up with TRBD1. Unmatched junction bases numbered 11, after V lost 3 bases and J lost 5 bases. The CDR3 covers 16 residues. Germline CDR1 reads MGHRA; CDR2 reads YSYEKL.

This chain joins TRBV6-1 and TRBJ2-2; 9 positions match TRBD1. The CDR3 is 15 residues long. Germline loops: CDR1 MNHNS, CDR2 SASEGT. J gave up 4 bases and V 4 bases, and 4 bases lay outside the gene matches. CDR3 region: CASSVGTGPTGELFF. The CDR3 coding sequence is TGTGCCAGCAGTGTGGGGACAGGGCCCACCGGGGAGCTGTTTTTT.